This entry lists 20 T cell receptor beta chains sequenced from one sample in a study of blood T cells in healthy people across ages. Together with a sample-barcoded 5' primer, a J-beta primer mix was included in a second PCR lasting about 7 to 11 cycles. TCRdb re-analysed the 5' RACE reads in MiXCR, keeping a single row per CDR3 protein. The repertoire holds more than 1 million distinct CDR3 sequences, 35% to 50% seen once, with approximately 17% in the top ten. The sequenced sample consisted of blood. These receptors all stem from a woman in her fifties or sixties in good health.

The chain combines TRBV5-6 with TRBJ2-1; TRBD1 agrees at 9 bases. The V segment lost 0 bases and the J segment 7 bases; nucleotides outside the gene matches: 5. This CDR3 has 15 residues. Germline loops: CDR1 SGHDT, CDR2 YYEEEE. CDR3 residues: CASSLVGTGSNEQFF. CDR3 sequence (DNA): TGTGCCAGCAGCTTGGTTGGGACAGGGTCGAATGAGCAGTTCTTC.

The rearrangement joins TRBV6-2 or TRBV6-3 to TRBJ1-4, with D possibly being TRBD1 (6 bases). The V gene lost 6 bases and the J gene lost 3 bases, with 14 bases spanning the gap. This CDR3 has 15 residues. Per germline, CDR1 MNHEY and CDR2 SVGEGT. Here the CDR3 DNA reads TGTGCCAGCAGGCGCCACAGGGACGCTAATGAAAAACTGTTTTTT. Encoded protein: CASRRHRDANEKLFF.

The chain recombines TRBV3-1 with TRBJ2-7; TRBD1 matches at 7 bases. The germline gives CDR1 LGHDT, CDR2 YNNKEL (reference sequence). The CDR3 has 16 residues. V was clipped by 0 bases and J by 0 bases; unmatched bases: 5. DNA for the CDR3: TGTGCCAGCAGCCAAGATCGGACAGGCTTCTCCTACGAGCAGTACTTC. Translating gives CASSQDRTGFSYEQYF.

At least ten counts were recorded for this clonotype. The chain uses TRBV29-1 and TRBJ2-7; D is possibly TRBD2 (5 bases). Germline V CDR1 and CDR2: SQVTM, ANQGSEA. V was cut by 6 bases and J by 2 bases, with 11 bases left in between. The CDR3 spans 12 residues. The CDR3 bases are TGCAGCGTCGCGGGTCAAGCCTACGAGCAGTACTTC. Its protein is CSVAGQAYEQYF.

This clonotype turned up a few times. The rearrangement joins TRBV19 to TRBJ2-3, with D possibly being TRBD1 or TRBD2 (5 bases each). The germline V and J ends were trimmed by 6 bases and 1 base, with 8 bases remaining between them. This CDR3 region has 13 residues. Germline V gene lookup returns CDR1 LNHDA and CDR2 SQIVND (reference sequence). CDR3 region: CASSRDRTDTQYF. DNA for the CDR3: TGTGCCAGTAGCCGGGACCGCACAGATACGCAGTATTTT.

The chain combines TRBV3-1 with TRBJ2-4; 8 positions agree with TRBD2. The CDR3 extends over 18 amino acids. The germline V gene has CDR1 LGHDT and CDR2 YNNKEL (reference sequence). V was clipped by 0 bases and J by 6 bases; unmatched bases: 13. For the CDR3, the DNA is TGTGCCAGCAGCCAAGATCCCCCGGGAGGGCTTAGTAGAAACATTCAGTACTTC. It specifies CASSQDPPGGLSRNIQYF.

This clonotype turned up a few times. The chain has TRBV9 and TRBJ2-4, with 10 bases that match TRBD2. Judging by the DNA end, TRBJ2-7 fits better; the J call may be wrong. CDR1 is SGDLS and CDR2 is YYNGEE in the germline V gene. This CDR3 spans 17 amino acids. The CDR3 DNA reads as TGTGCCAGCAGCGTAGACGCTAGCGGGAGTTCCGGGAACGAGCAGTACTTC. This codes for CASSVDASGSSGNEQYF.

With respect to this clonotype: A read error may explain this, as a much larger clone is one base away. V usage is TRBV29-1 and J usage is TRBJ2-1; D gene ambiguous. The CDR3 is 13 amino acids. Germline assignment: CDR1 SQVTM and CDR2 ANQGSEA. The CDR3 DNA follows: TGCAGCGTCGAACAGATAGCCTACAATGAGCAGTGCTTC. It encodes CSVEQIAYNEQCF.

This sequence joins TRBV6-6 and TRBJ2-7; D is perhaps TRBD2 (6 bases). Germline lookup yields CDR1 MNHNY and CDR2 SVGAGI (reference sequence). Trimming took off 2 bases at V and 7 bases at J, with 9 bases between the two ends. This CDR3 comprises 12 residues. DNA for the CDR3: TGTGCCAGCAGTTACGTTGGGAGGGAGCAGTACTTC. It yields the protein CASSYVGREQYF.

This clonotype showed up just once. V gene TRBV20-1 combines with J gene TRBJ2-1; 9 bases fit TRBD2. J gave up 0 bases and V 1 base, and 4 bases lay outside the gene matches. The CDR3 covers 16 residues. Germline loops: CDR1 DFQATT, CDR2 SNEGSKA (reference sequence). CDR3 nucleotides: TGCAGTGCTAGAGGAATAGCGGGAGTCTCCTACAATGAGCAGTTCTTC. Residues: CSARGIAGVSYNEQFF.

The chain uses TRBV7-8 and TRBJ2-7; TRBD1 matches 7 bases. Germline V gene lookup returns CDR1 SGHVS and CDR2 FQNEAQ. The J segment lost 1 base and the V segment lost 1 base, leaving 4 bases of the junction unmatched. This CDR3 region has 15 residues. The CDR3 here is CASSLGLQGSYEQYF. The CDR3 DNA follows: TGTGCCAGCAGCTTAGGGTTACAGGGGTCCTACGAGCAGTACTTC.

This clonotype was counted only a few times. The rearrangement links TRBV11-2 to TRBJ2-5; tentatively, D is TRBD1 (5 bases). The ends were cut back, 2 bases at V and 7 bases at J, with 14 bases in the middle. From germline, CDR1 is SGHAT and CDR2 FQNNGV. This CDR3 contains 14 residues. The CDR3 protein is CASSLPRTRGTQYF. DNA for the CDR3: TGTGCCAGCAGCTTACCCCGGACAAGGGGGACCCAGTACTTC.

This chain links TRBV27 with TRBJ2-1, with 11 bases lining up with TRBD2. With V trimmed by 5 bases and J by 7 bases, 10 bases remained unmatched. The CDR3 consists of 16 residues. Per germline, CDR1 MNHEY and CDR2 SMNVEV (reference sequence). DNA for the CDR3: TGTGCCAGCAGTGCACTAGCGGGAGTCCCCCAAAATGAGCAGTTCTTC. It translates to CASSALAGVPQNEQFF.

This clonotype was recorded only once. This chain joins TRBV20-1 and TRBJ2-1, with 7 bases fitting TRBD2. Germline loops: CDR1 DFQATT, CDR2 SNEGSKA (reference sequence). CDR3 length: 14 residues. The V gene end was trimmed by 2 bases and the J gene end by 8 bases; junction bases not matched to a gene: 9. The CDR3 DNA is TGCAGTGCTAGAATAGGCGGGAGCACCGATGAGCAGTTCTTC. Protein product: CSARIGGSTDEQFF.

V usage is TRBV27 and J usage is TRBJ2-2, with TRBD1 identical over 7 bases. In germline, CDR1 is MNHEY, CDR2 SMNVEV (reference sequence). V lost 6 bases to trimming and J lost 6 bases; unmatched junction nucleotides: 10. The CDR3 length is 15 residues. The CDR3 loop reads CASRPETGLSGELFF. For the CDR3, the DNA is TGTGCCAGCAGGCCCGAGACAGGGTTGTCCGGGGAGCTGTTTTTT.

Here the CDR3 DNA reads TGCGCCAGCAGCAAGACAGGTCTTAACTATGGCTACACCTTC. Translation gives CASSKTGLNYGYTF. V and J are TRBV5-1 and TRBJ1-2; D perhaps matches TRBD1 (6 bases). V was pared by 4 bases and J by 1 base, with 11 bases between. The length of the CDR3 is 14 residues. Germline assignment: CDR1 SGHRS and CDR2 YFSETQ. The full variable domain, rest sourced from reference TRBV5-1 and TRBJ1-2, is KAGVTQTPRYLIKTRGQQVTLSCSPISGHRSVSWYQQTPGQGLQFLFEYFSETQRNKGNFPGRFSGRQFSNSRSEMNVSTLELGDSALYLCASSKTGLNYGYTFGSGTRLTVV.

The chain joins TRBV7-9 to TRBJ2-3, with TRBD2 matching 15 bases. Germline V gives CDR1 SEHNR, CDR2 FQNEAQ (reference sequence). With 5 bases clipped from V and 2 bases from J, the junction kept 2 bases outside the gene matches. The length of the CDR3 is 16 residues. The CDR3 DNA sequence: TGTGCCAGCAGCGGACTAGCGGGGGGGGTCACAGATACGCAGTATTTT. Amino acid sequence: CASSGLAGGVTDTQYF.

This rearrangement joins TRBV14 to TRBJ2-7; 7 bases agree with TRBD1. V was pared by 4 bases and J by 2 bases, with 5 bases of the junction left unmatched. The CDR3 has 14 residues. CDR1 is SGHDN, CDR2 FVKESK, per germline. CDR3 DNA: TGTGCCAGCAGCCGTCGACAGGGAGCCTACGAGCAGTACTTC. It is translated as CASSRRQGAYEQYF.

The genes are TRBV28 and TRBJ2-3, with D hard to call. This CDR3 spans 15 amino acids. Germline CDR1 is MDHEN and CDR2 is SYDVKM. The ends were cut back, 4 bases at V and 3 bases at J, with 14 bases in the middle. The chain's CDR3 is CASSYLLGATDTQYF. Here the CDR3 DNA reads TGTGCCAGCAGTTACCTTCTAGGAGCTACAGATACGCAGTATTTT.

This clonotype has a handful of counts. The chain joins TRBV12-5 to TRBJ2-6; maybe TRBD1 (6 bases). The CDR3 loop spans 19 amino acids. V lost 3 bases, J lost 3 bases, and 21 bases lay in between. Germline V gene sequence: CDR1 LGHNT, CDR2 FRNRAP. The DNA for the CDR3 is TGTGCTAGTGGTTTATCAGGGGACAATGTTCTAGGTGGGGCCAACGTCCTGACTTTC. It yields the protein CASGLSGDNVLGGANVLTF.